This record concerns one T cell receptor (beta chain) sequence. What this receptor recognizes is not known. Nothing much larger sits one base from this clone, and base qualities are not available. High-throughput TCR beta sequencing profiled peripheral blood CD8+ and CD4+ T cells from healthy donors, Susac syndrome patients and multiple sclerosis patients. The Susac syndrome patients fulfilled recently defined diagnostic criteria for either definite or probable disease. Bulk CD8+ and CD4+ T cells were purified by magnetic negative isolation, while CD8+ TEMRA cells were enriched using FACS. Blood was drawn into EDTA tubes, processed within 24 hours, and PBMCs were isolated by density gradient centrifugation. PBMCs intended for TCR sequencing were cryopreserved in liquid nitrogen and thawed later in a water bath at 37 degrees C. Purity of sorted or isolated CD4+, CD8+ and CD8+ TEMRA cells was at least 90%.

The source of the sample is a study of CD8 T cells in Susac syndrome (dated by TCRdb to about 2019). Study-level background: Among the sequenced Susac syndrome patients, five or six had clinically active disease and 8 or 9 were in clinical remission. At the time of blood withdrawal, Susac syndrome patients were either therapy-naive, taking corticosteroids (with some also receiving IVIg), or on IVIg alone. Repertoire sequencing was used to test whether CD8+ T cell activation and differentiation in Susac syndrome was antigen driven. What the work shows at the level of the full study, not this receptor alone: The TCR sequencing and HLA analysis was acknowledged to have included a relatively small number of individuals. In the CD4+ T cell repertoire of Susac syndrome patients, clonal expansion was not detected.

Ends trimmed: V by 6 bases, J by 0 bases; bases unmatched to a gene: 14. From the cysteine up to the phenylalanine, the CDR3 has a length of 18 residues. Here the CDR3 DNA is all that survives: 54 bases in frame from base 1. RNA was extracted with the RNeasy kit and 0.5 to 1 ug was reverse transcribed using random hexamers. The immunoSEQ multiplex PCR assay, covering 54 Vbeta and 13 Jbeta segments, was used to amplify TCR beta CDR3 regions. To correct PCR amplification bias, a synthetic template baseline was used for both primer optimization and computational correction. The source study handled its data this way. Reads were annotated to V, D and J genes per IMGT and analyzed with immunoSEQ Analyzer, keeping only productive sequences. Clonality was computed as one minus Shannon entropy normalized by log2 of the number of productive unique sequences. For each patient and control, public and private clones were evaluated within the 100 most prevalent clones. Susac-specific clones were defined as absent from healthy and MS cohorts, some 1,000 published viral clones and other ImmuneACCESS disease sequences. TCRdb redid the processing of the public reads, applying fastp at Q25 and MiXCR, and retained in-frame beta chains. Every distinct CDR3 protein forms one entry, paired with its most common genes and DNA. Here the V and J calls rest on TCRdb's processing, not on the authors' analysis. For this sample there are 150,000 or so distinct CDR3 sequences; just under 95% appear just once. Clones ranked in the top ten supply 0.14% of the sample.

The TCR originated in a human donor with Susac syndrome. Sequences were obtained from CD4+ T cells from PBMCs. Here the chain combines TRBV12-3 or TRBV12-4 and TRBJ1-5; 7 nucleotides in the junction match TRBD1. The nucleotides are TGTGCCAGCAGCCCGGGGGGCACAGGGGATGTTAGCAATCAGCCCCAGCATTTT. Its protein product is CASSPGGTGDVSNQPQHF.